The 23 T cell receptor beta chains reported below all come from one sample, sequenced in a study of T-cell reconstitution after alpha-beta-depleted transplantation in children. Using unique molecular identifiers, the investigators prepared the TCRbeta library. MiXCR, applied by TCRdb to the PCR reads, yields one record per CDR3 protein. Of over 70,000 distinct CDR3 sequences in the sample, about 8% were seen once. Sequences were derived from PBMCs from the stem cell graft donor, sampled from the stem cell graft. The receptors originated from a human donor who donated a stem cell graft to a child with congenital amegakaryocytic thrombocytopenia.

This clonotype was counted ten times or more. This chain links TRBV20-1 with TRBJ1-1, with D unclear. Germline V gene data show CDR1 as DFQATT and CDR2 as SNEGSKA (reference sequence). The CDR3 is made up of 13 amino acids. Trimming took 0 bases from V and 4 from J, leaving 9 bases between them. This chain's CDR3 is CSAREGGVTEAFF. CDR3 DNA: TGCAGTGCTAGAGAAGGAGGCGTCACTGAAGCTTTCTTT.

In this sample, this clonotype turned up many times. The chain recombines TRBV12-3 or TRBV12-4 with TRBJ1-4; D not resolved. V lost 6 bases and J lost 8, with 16 bases in between. This CDR3 contains 14 residues. CDR3 coding DNA: TGTGCCAGCAGATCACCCCTGGGGAAGGAAAAACTGTTTTTT. The encoded protein is CASRSPLGKEKLFF.

This clonotype was counted many times. The rearrangement joins TRBV5-1 to TRBJ1-2; no clear D. Germline CDR1 is SGHRS and CDR2 is YFSETQ. The CDR3 has 12 amino acids. Trimming took 0 bases from V and 4 from J, leaving 4 bases between them. The CDR3 reads CASSLGSYGYTF. The CDR3 nucleotides are TGCGCCAGCAGCTTGGGAAGCTATGGCTACACCTTC.

This clonotype was recorded many times. In DNA form, the CDR3 reads TGTGCCAGCAGTGACAGGGGAGGGAGATACGAGCAGTACTTC. Protein sequence: CASSDRGGRYEQYF. V gene TRBV6-1 combines with J gene TRBJ2-7, with D perhaps TRBD2 (7 bases). Germline CDR1 is MNHNS and CDR2 is SASEGT. The V gene lost 3 bases and the J gene lost 4 bases, with 13 bases spanning the gap. CDR3 length: 14 amino acids.

At least ten counts were recorded for this clonotype. This rearrangement joins TRBV12-3 or TRBV12-4 to TRBJ2-7; 8 bases are shared with TRBD2. The CDR3 consists of 15 residues. V was clipped by 5 bases and J by 4 bases; unmatched bases: 10. CDR3 nucleotides: TGTGCCAGCAGTCAGTTAGCGGGGATGCTGTACGAGCAGTACTTC. The encoded protein is CASSQLAGMLYEQYF.

The chain is built from TRBV5-1 and TRBJ2-7; 7 positions match TRBD2. Germline V gives CDR1 SGHRS, CDR2 YFSETQ. V was pared by 0 bases and J by 1 base, with 4 bases of the junction left unmatched. This CDR3 is 15 amino acids long. In nucleotides, the CDR3 is TGCGCCAGCAGCTTGGATTTGGGAGGGTCCTACGAGCAGTACTTC. It codes for CASSLDLGGSYEQYF.

This clonotype was seen repeatedly, ten times or more. The chain couples TRBV20-1 to TRBJ2-2, with D perhaps TRBD1 (6 bases). This CDR3 spans 13 amino acids. Germline V gene sequence: CDR1 DFQATT, CDR2 SNEGSKA (reference sequence). The V end lost 4 bases, the J end lost 1 base, and 7 bases lay between the germline ends. CDR3 residues: CSAKQGNTGELFF. CDR3 DNA: TGCAGTGCTAAACAGGGGAACACCGGGGAGCTGTTTTTT.

The sample holds many counts of this clonotype. The junction shows a germline mismatch at one end, possibly a read error. CDR3 nucleotide sequence: TGTGGAGGGGGAAACTACAATGAGCAGTTCTTC. This sequence encodes CGGGNYNEQFF. V and J are TRBV20-1 and TRBJ2-1; D could derive from TRBD1 or TRBD2 (6 bases each). CDR3 length: 11 residues. Germline-derived CDR1 and CDR2 are DFQATT and SNEGSKA (reference sequence).

This clonotype was seen at least ten times. The V gene is TRBV24-1, the J gene TRBJ2-5, with 8 bases fitting TRBD2. Germline values: CDR1 KGHDR, CDR2 SFDVKD. After removal of 6 bases from V and 3 bases from J, the junction contained 5 bases not matched to a gene. CDR3 length: 14 amino acids. The CDR3, as DNA: TGTGCCACCAGTCCATCGGGAGGGGAAGAGACCCAGTACTTC. Amino acid sequence: CATSPSGGEETQYF.

This clonotype came up many times. The chain carries TRBV7-2 and TRBJ2-3; 12 nucleotides line up with TRBD2. The CDR3 runs to 17 residues. With 3 bases clipped from V and 7 bases from J, the junction kept 11 bases outside the gene matches. The germline V gene encodes CDR1 SGHTA and CDR2 FQGNSA. As DNA, the CDR3 is TGTGCCAGCAGCTTGCTTGTGGGACTAGCGGGTGAATATACGCAGTATTTT. Its translation is CASSLLVGLAGEYTQYF. Combining the CDR3 with reference TRBV7-2 and TRBJ2-3 gives the whole variable domain GAGVSQSPSNKVTEKGKDVELRCDPISGHTALYWYRQSLGQGLEFLIYFQGNSAPDKSGLPSDRFSAERTGGSVSTLTIQRTQQEDSAVYLCASSLLVGLAGEYTQYFGPGTRLTVL.

Ten or more counts support this clonotype. The chain joins TRBV5-1 to TRBJ2-1; 11 nucleotides agree with TRBD2. The length of the CDR3 is 17 residues. Germline CDR1 and CDR2: SGHRS and YFSETQ. V dropped 4 bases and J dropped 9; count of bases not matched to a gene: 15. The CDR3 loop is CASSRGRGLAVQVEQFF. CDR3 in DNA: TGCGCCAGCAGCCGGGGTCGGGGACTAGCGGTACAAGTTGAGCAGTTCTTC.

This clonotype was seen many times. The chain links TRBV12-3 or TRBV12-4 to TRBJ2-1, with D maybe TRBD2 (6 bases). CDR3 length equals 15 residues. The germline V and J ends were trimmed by 3 bases and 2 bases, with 11 bases remaining between them. The chain's CDR3 is CASSLEGPPYNEQFF. The CDR3, as DNA: TGTGCCAGCAGTTTGGAGGGGCCCCCCTACAATGAGCAGTTCTTC.

This clonotype was counted ten times or more. The V gene is TRBV7-8, the J gene TRBJ2-5; D gene unclear. This CDR3 has 13 amino acids. V lost 2 bases and J lost 5, with 9 bases in between. Germline assignment: CDR1 SGHVS and CDR2 FQNEAQ. The CDR3, as DNA: TGTGCCAGCAGCTTATATCTTGGGGAGACCCAGTACTTC. It specifies CASSLYLGETQYF.

There are many counts of this clonotype. The chain joins TRBV7-8 to TRBJ1-1; tentative D call: TRBD1 (6 bases). The V gene lost 3 bases and the J gene lost 4 bases, with 15 bases spanning the gap. Germline V gene data show CDR1 as SGHVS and CDR2 as FQNEAQ. The CDR3 is 15 amino acids. The chain's CDR3 is CASSLRQGRGTEAFF. As DNA, the CDR3 is TGTGCCAGCAGCTTGCGGCAGGGGCGAGGCACTGAAGCTTTCTTT.

The chain joins TRBV2 to TRBJ1-3; tentatively, D is TRBD1 (5 bases). Germline V gene sequence: CDR1 SNHLY, CDR2 FYNNEI. Trimming took off 6 bases at V and 0 bases at J, with 15 bases between the two ends. The CDR3 has 16 amino acids. The CDR3 spells CASRSGTASSGNTIYF. CDR3 in DNA: TGTGCCAGCAGATCCGGGACGGCGAGCTCTGGAAACACCATATATTTT.

The table lists this clonotype with many counts. The chain employs TRBV7-2 and TRBJ1-5; D call uncertain. The CDR3 length is 15 residues. Germline V gene data show CDR1 as SGHTA and CDR2 as FQGNSA. V was shortened by 5 bases and J by 0 bases, with 11 bases between the two germline ends. CDR3 sequence reads: CASSPQSVSNQPQHF. The CDR3 DNA reads TGTGCCAGCAGCCCCCAGTCCGTTAGCAATCAGCCCCAGCATTTT.

In its sample, this clonotype was seen many times. The chain uses TRBV10-3 and TRBJ2-5; 8 nucleotides align to TRBD1. V lost 3 bases and J lost 2; bases outside the gene matches: 2. CDR3 length: 14 residues. Per germline, CDR1 ENHRY and CDR2 SYGVKD. In DNA, the CDR3 is TGTGCCATCAGTGACCGGGACAGGCAAGAGACCCAGTACTTC. Protein product: CAISDRDRQETQYF.

The rearrangement uses TRBV20-1 and TRBJ2-1, with D possibly being TRBD2 (6 bases). V was pared by 8 bases and J by 5 bases, with 13 bases between. CDR1 is DFQATT and CDR2 is SNEGSKA in the germline V gene (reference sequence). The CDR3 length is 12 residues. The CDR3 spells CSFGTPDNEQFF. The CDR3 region has the DNA TGCAGTTTCGGGACTCCAGACAATGAGCAGTTCTTC.

This clonotype was counted ten times or more. J is TRBJ2-7 and V is TRBV28; D is unresolved. Trimming shortened V by 2 bases and J by 3 bases, and 8 bases separated the two germline ends. The CDR3 spans 13 residues. Germline loops: CDR1 MDHEN, CDR2 SYDVKM. The CDR3 here is CASSLGPFYEQYF. The CDR3, as DNA: TGTGCCAGCAGTTTAGGACCTTTCTACGAGCAGTACTTC.

The genes are TRBV2 and TRBJ2-1; D remains ambiguous. CDR1 and CDR2 from the germline V gene are SNHLY and FYNNEI. CDR3 length: 15 residues. Trimming took off 3 bases at V and 8 bases at J, with 17 bases between the two ends. The CDR3 loop is CASSELQARTYEQFF. The DNA for the CDR3 is TGTGCCAGCAGTGAGTTGCAGGCCCGCACGTATGAGCAGTTCTTC.

This clonotype came up a few times. The rearrangement links TRBV7-2 to TRBJ2-7; 8 bases are a match to TRBD2. CDR3 length: 15 residues. V dropped 1 base and J dropped 7; count of bases not matched to a gene: 9. Germline V gene sequence: CDR1 SGHTA, CDR2 FQGNSA. CDR3 amino acids: CASSLVLDPGGEQYF. In nucleotides, the CDR3 is TGTGCCAGCAGCTTAGTGCTGGACCCGGGGGGGGAGCAGTACTTC.

This clonotype was seen repeatedly, ten times or more. The chain has TRBV20-1 and TRBJ2-7; 10 positions agree with TRBD2. This CDR3 comprises 14 residues. V dropped 5 bases and J dropped 6; count of bases not matched to a gene: 10. From germline, CDR1 is DFQATT and CDR2 SNEGSKA (reference sequence). The CDR3 bases are TGCAGTGCTCAACGAGCGGGAGGGCCGGGCGAGCAGTACTTC. Its translation: CSAQRAGGPGEQYF.

This clonotype occurred many times. V usage is TRBV5-1 and J usage is TRBJ2-1, with D perhaps TRBD2 (6 bases). Germline V gene sequence: CDR1 SGHRS, CDR2 YFSETQ. V was cut by 5 bases and J by 10 bases, with 16 bases left in between. This CDR3 region has 13 residues. CDR3 coding DNA: TGCGCCAGCAGAGGGACTTTCCCGTTGGAGCAGTTCTTC. Its translation is CASRGTFPLEQFF.